The 13 T cell receptor beta chains below come from one sample, sequenced in a study of T cells in localized non-small cell lung cancer. The repertoire was sequenced with immunoSEQ multiplex PCR; TCRdb's copy has only in-frame clones and lacks some. The sample has 650 to 800 clones; more than 20% are singletons. The specimen was normal lung tissue next to the tumor, collected before any cancer treatment. Source of these receptors: a woman aged 35 to 70 with stage II squamous cell lung carcinoma.

The V gene is TRBV15, the J gene TRBJ2-7; D unclear. This CDR3 has 15 residues. Germline V lookup: CDR1 LNHNV, CDR2 YYDKDF (reference sequence). The V end lost 2 bases, the J end lost 4 bases, and 15 bases lay between the germline ends. CDR3 in amino acids: CATSRPDAKNYEQYF. DNA of the CDR3: TGTGCCACCAGCAGACCGGACGCTAAAAATTACGAGCAGTACTTC.

This clone has only a few counts. The J gene is TRBJ2-7, the V gene TRBV18, with D maybe TRBD1 (5 bases). The V gene lost 6 bases and the J gene lost 5 bases, with 11 bases spanning the gap. The CDR3 extends over 12 amino acids. Germline V gene data show CDR1 as KGHSH and CDR2 as LQKENI. The CDR3 sequence: CASSQQAHEQYV. For the CDR3, the DNA is TGTGCCAGCTCCCAACAGGCCCACGAGCAGTACGTC.

This clone was seen a few times. This chain links TRBV6-8 with TRBJ2-7; a weak D match, TRBD1 (8 bases). The CDR3 is made up of 15 amino acids. Germline V lookup: CDR1 MNHGY, CDR2 SAAAGT. Trimming removed 5 bases from V and 3 bases from J, with 17 bases in between. This CDR3 is CASSVTGGAGYEQYF. The CDR3 DNA reads TGTGCCAGCAGTGTCACAGGGGGGGCTGGCTACGAGCAGTACTTC.

The J gene is TRBJ2-1, the V gene TRBV11-3, with D tentatively TRBD1 or TRBD2 (7 bases each). Germline CDR1 is SGHNT and CDR2 is YENEEA. V shed 5 bases and J shed 7 bases, with 27 bases lying between them. The CDR3 is made up of 18 amino acids. CDR3 region: CASSPQTGYPSGGNEQFF. The DNA for the CDR3 is TGTGCCAGCAGCCCACAGACAGGGTACCCCTCCGGGGGGAATGAGCAGTTCTTC.

Within the sample, this clone is large. CDR3 amino acids: CSARPVGQLNTEAFF. The CDR3, as DNA: TGCAGCGCCCGCCCCGTGGGACAGTTAAACACTGAAGCTTTCTTT. The genes are TRBV29-1 and TRBJ1-1; TRBD1 matches at 7 bases. Germline V gene data show CDR1 as SQVTM and CDR2 as ANQGSEA. Trimming at V came to 7 bases and at J to 2 bases, leaving 13 bases not matched to a gene. CDR3 size: 15 residues.

This clone came up a few times. The chain is built from TRBV5-1 and TRBJ1-5; D remains unclear. The germline V gene has CDR1 SGHRS and CDR2 YFSETQ. The V gene lost 4 bases and the J gene lost 7 bases, with 15 bases spanning the gap. The CDR3 is 14 residues long. The CDR3 DNA reads as TGCGCCAGCAGCCCCGGGTGGGGAGCCCAGCCCCAGCATTTT. Protein: CASSPGWGAQPQHF. The whole variable domain, remainder taken from reference TRBV5-1 and TRBJ1-5, is KAGVTQTPRYLIKTRGQQVTLSCSPISGHRSVSWYQQTPGQGLQFLFEYFSETQRNKGNFPGRFSGRQFSNSRSEMNVSTLELGDSALYLCASSPGWGAQPQHFGDGTRLSIL.

The rearrangement joins TRBV5-1 to TRBJ2-6; D not certain. V was clipped by 5 bases and J by 1 base, with 10 bases between them. The germline gives CDR1 SGHRS, CDR2 YFSETQ. The CDR3 is 15 residues long. In nucleotides, the CDR3 is TGCGCCAGCAGAACAAACCCTTCTGGGGCCAACGTCCTGACTTTC. Translation: CASRTNPSGANVLTF.

The chain recombines TRBV5-1 with TRBJ2-3, with 12 bases aligning to TRBD2. The CDR3 is 18 amino acids. Germline CDR1 is SGHRS and CDR2 is YFSETQ. V trimming: 4 bases; J trimming: 1 base; junction bases outside the gene matches: 10. CDR3 in amino acids: CASSTASGGAVRTDTQYF. The DNA of the CDR3 is TGCGCCAGCAGCACCGCTAGCGGGGGGGCGGTACGCACAGATACGCAGTATTTT.

The chain couples TRBV29-1 to TRBJ1-2; 8 bases agree with TRBD1. The length of the CDR3 is 12 residues. The trim removed 7 bases at V and 3 bases at J, leaving 4 bases unmatched. Germline V gene sequence: CDR1 SQVTM, CDR2 ANQGSEA. CDR3 residues: CSGQGKDYGYTF. The CDR3 nucleotides read TGCAGCGGACAGGGGAAGGACTATGGCTACACCTTC.

This clone was detected a few times. This chain links TRBV11-3 with TRBJ2-2; D may correspond to TRBD1 or TRBD2 (5 bases each). There are 14 residues in the CDR3. Germline V gives CDR1 SGHNT, CDR2 YENEEA. Trimming stripped 5 bases from V and 5 bases from J, with 12 bases between. The CDR3 DNA reads as TGTGCCAGCAGCCCCGGGACGGCAACCGGGGAGCTGTTTTTT. Translation gives CASSPGTATGELFF.

The CDR3 sequence is CASSFPWAGPHGETQYF. Written as DNA, the CDR3 is TGTGCCAGCAGCTTCCCCTGGGCAGGGCCCCATGGGGAGACCCAGTACTTC. The chain combines TRBV11-3 with TRBJ2-5, with D possibly TRBD1 on 5 matching bases. The V end was cut by 3 bases, the J end by 5 bases, with 22 bases between. CDR1 and CDR2 (germline): SGHNT, YENEEA. The CDR3 has 17 residues.

This clone was counted a few times. The chain carries TRBV28 and TRBJ1-1; possible D gene TRBD1, 6 bases. CDR1 and CDR2 (germline): MDHEN, SYDVKM. This CDR3 is 14 amino acids long. V was cut by 6 bases and J by 6 bases, with 17 bases left in between. CDR3 sequence: CASSHDRRNSEAFF. In DNA form, the CDR3 reads TGTGCCAGCAGCCATGACAGGCGGAATTCTGAAGCTTTCTTT.

This clone was seen only a few times. V is TRBV28 and J is TRBJ2-6; D not certain. The V and J ends lost 2 bases and 4 bases respectively, with 18 bases between them. CDR3 length: 18 residues. The germline V gene has CDR1 MDHEN and CDR2 SYDVKM. CDR3 sequence: CASSLVGSEVRGANVLTF. The CDR3 DNA follows: TGTGCCAGCAGTTTAGTAGGATCGGAAGTGCGAGGGGCCAACGTCCTGACTTTC.